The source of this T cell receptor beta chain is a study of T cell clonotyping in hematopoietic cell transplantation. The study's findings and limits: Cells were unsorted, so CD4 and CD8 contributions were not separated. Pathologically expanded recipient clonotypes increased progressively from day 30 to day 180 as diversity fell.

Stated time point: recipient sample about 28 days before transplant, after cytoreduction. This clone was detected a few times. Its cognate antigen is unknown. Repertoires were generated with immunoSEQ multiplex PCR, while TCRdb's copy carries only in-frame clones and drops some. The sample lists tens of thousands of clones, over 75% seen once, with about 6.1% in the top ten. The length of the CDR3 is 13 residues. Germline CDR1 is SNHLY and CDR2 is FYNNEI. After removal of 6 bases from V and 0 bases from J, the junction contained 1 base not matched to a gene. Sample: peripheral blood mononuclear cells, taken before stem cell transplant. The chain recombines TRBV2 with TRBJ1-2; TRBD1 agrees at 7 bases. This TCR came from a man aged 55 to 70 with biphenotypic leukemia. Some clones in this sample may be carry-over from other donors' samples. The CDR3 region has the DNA TGTGCCAGCAGCGACAGGGCTAACTATGGCTACACCTTC. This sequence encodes CASSDRANYGYTF. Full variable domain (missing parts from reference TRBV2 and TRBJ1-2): EPEVTQTPSHQVTQMGQEVILRCVPISNHLYFYWYRQILGQKVEFLVSFYNNEISEKSEIFDDQFSVERPDGSNFTLKIRSTKLEDSAMYFCASSDRANYGYTFGSGTRLTVV.